A selection of T cell receptor beta chains follows, all from one sample in a study of CXCR3-negative and CXCR3-positive naive CD8 T cells. TCRdb re-called the 5' RACE reads and gives one entry per CDR3 protein, without DNA. The sample has approximately 53,000 distinct CDR3 sequences; the top ten hold about a quarter. Sequencing was carried out using memory CD8+ T cells from blood. The receptor set was obtained from a human donor in good health. Some clones in this sample may be carry-over from other donors' samples. CDR3s include the opening cysteine and the closing phenylalanine or tryptophan. Size values are once, few and many counts, or a class for expanded clones, and some rows have none.

>TRBV4-2|medium-sized|TRBJ1-5
CASSQAERDVEPQHF
>TRBV11-2|NA|TRBJ2-1
CASSLGVRQGFKNEQFF
>TRBV29-1|NA|TRBJ2-7
CSAQGGASYEQYF
>TRBV6-1|NA|TRBJ2-2
CASSERTPGELFF
>TRBV4-1|NA|TRBJ2-7
CASSRGQGGEQYF
>TRBV29-1|NA|TRBJ2-3
CSGVAPNRVDTQYF
>TRBV7-2|NA|TRBJ2-1
CASSLASPLAGYNEQFF
>TRBV29-1|NA|TRBJ2-2
CSVEGQNTGELFF
>TRBV29-1|medium-sized|TRBJ2-5
CSGTTTLVETQYF
>TRBV20-1|NA|TRBJ2-1
CSATAMGQGNNEQFF
>TRBV6-5|NA|TRBJ2-5
CASSYSGQGETQYF
>TRBV6-2/TRBV6-3|NA|TRBJ2-7
CASSPGTYYEQYF
>TRBV29-1|NA|TRBJ2-3
CSVERINTDTQYF
>TRBV6-6|NA|TRBJ2-1
CASSYESPLAPQNNEQFF
>TRBV6-5|NA|TRBJ2-3
CASSYRDRGLGDTQYF
>TRBV14|NA|TRBJ2-7
CASSQRTSGGDYEQYF
>TRBV29-1|NA|TRBJ1-2
CSVEVRPPGQTNYGYTF
>TRBV29-1|NA|TRBJ2-1
CSVRGVDGTGIDNEQFF
>TRBV5-1|NA|TRBJ2-1
CASSLAAGHEQFF
>TRBV29-1|NA|TRBJ2-1
CSVLQGSNEQFF
>TRBV18|NA|TRBJ2-3
CASSPPAGLAGVSDTQYF
>TRBV27|NA|TRBJ2-1
CASKRQGSPRYNEQFF
>TRBV20-1|NA|TRBJ2-7
CSASRGSVVEQYF
>TRBV29-1|NA|TRBJ1-5
CSVLDVQAQHF
>TRBV20-1|NA|TRBJ1-2
CSASEGTPDSGYGYTF